Below are 8 T cell receptor beta chains sequenced from a single sample in a study of blood T cell repertoires in COVID-19. Produced via immunoSEQ multiplex PCR; TCRdb's table is partial and in-frame only. The sample carries tens of thousands of clones, 70% to 90% recorded once. The sequenced sample was peripheral blood. All receptors derive from a man over 45 with COVID-19, enrolled during active disease.

The chain employs TRBV4-2 and TRBJ2-7, with TRBD1 identical over 11 bases. V lost 0 bases to trimming and J lost 4 bases; unmatched junction nucleotides: 8. CDR1 is LGHNA, CDR2 YNFKEQ, per germline. This CDR3 spans 17 amino acids. The CDR3 reads CASSQEDGGQGAYEQYF. DNA for the CDR3: TGTGCCAGCAGCCAAGAAGATGGAGGACAGGGGGCGTACGAGCAGTACTTC.

The chain couples TRBV19 to TRBJ2-3, with D maybe TRBD1 (8 bases). The CDR3 sequence is 16 residues long. V lost 4 bases and J 1 base, leaving 15 bases between the germline ends. The germline CDR1 and CDR2 sequences are LNHDA and SQIVND (reference sequence). CDR3: CASSKRTGRGTDTQYF. The CDR3 DNA reads TGTGCCAGTAGTAAGAGGACAGGGAGGGGCACAGATACGCAGTATTTT.

V gene TRBV19 combines with J gene TRBJ1-2; D not certain. The CDR3 has 15 residues. V shed 3 bases and J shed 2 bases, with 13 bases lying between them. The V gene's germline CDR1 is LNHDA and CDR2 SQIVND (reference sequence). In DNA, the CDR3 is TGTGCCAGTAGTATTGATCCCGGGTCGAACTATGGCTACACCTTC. Its translation is CASSIDPGSNYGYTF.

The chain employs TRBV5-4 and TRBJ2-5; 12 bases are a match to TRBD2. Germline CDR1 and CDR2: SGHNT and YYREEE (reference sequence). This CDR3 contains 16 residues. Germline trimming cut 3 bases from V and 1 base from J; bases unmatched to any gene: 4. The CDR3 DNA reads as TGTGCCAGCAGCTCGGGACTAGCGGGCCTCCAAGAGACCCAGTACTTC. As protein: CASSSGLAGLQETQYF.

The chain has TRBV12-3 or TRBV12-4 and TRBJ2-7, with TRBD1 matching 7 bases. Trimming took 5 bases from V and 3 from J; bases not matched to a gene: 4. This CDR3 is built from 13 residues. CDR3 sequence (DNA): TGTGCCAGCAGTCTTGGACAGGTCTACGAGCAGTACTTC. Translating it yields CASSLGQVYEQYF.

This clone was detected only a few times. CDR3 nucleotide sequence: TGTGCCACCAGCAGGGAAGGACAGGGATTTTACACTGAAGCTTTCTTT. It specifies CATSREGQGFYTEAFF. V usage is TRBV15 and J usage is TRBJ1-1; 8 positions match TRBD1. The CDR3 loop spans 16 amino acids. Germline CDR1 reads LNHNV; CDR2 reads YYDKDF (reference sequence). The J segment lost 3 bases and the V segment lost 3 bases, leaving 9 bases of the junction unmatched.

DNA of the CDR3: TGCAGTTCCACAGTGAACACTGAAGCTTTCTTT. It is translated as CSSTVNTEAFF. The chain uses TRBV20-1 and TRBJ1-1; D gene uncertain. V was trimmed by 8 bases and J by 0 bases, leaving 7 bases between them. The germline CDR1 and CDR2 sequences are DFQATT and SNEGSKA (reference sequence). The CDR3 is 11 residues long.

The chain has TRBV28 and TRBJ1-1, with no clear D. CDR3 size: 13 residues. From germline, CDR1 is MDHEN and CDR2 SYDVKM. V was clipped by 5 bases and J by 0 bases, with 7 bases between them. The CDR3 DNA reads TGTGCCAGCAGTACAGTCATGAACACTGAAGCTTTCTTT. Translated, it gives CASSTVMNTEAFF.